Each of the 2 T cell receptor beta chains below was sequenced from the same sample in a study of blood T cell repertoires in COVID-19 (TCRdb year 2020). Library preparation was by the immunoSEQ multiplex PCR assay. This immuneACCESS table, as held by TCRdb, lists in-frame sequences with V and J called but not all clones. Of the missing ones, under half trace to an unresolved V gene in checked studies; the others have no known cause. The sample table lists 300,000 or so clones, 80% to 90% of them with a count of one. The ten biggest clones cover around 4.2% of the sample. Sequenced: PBMCs or T cells enriched from blood (not recorded which). The receptors here all came from a woman aged 40 to 50 with acute COVID-19.

This chain joins TRBV7-9 and TRBJ1-2, with 8 nucleotides matching TRBD1. Germline trimming cut 1 base from V and 4 bases from J; bases unmatched to any gene: 8. CDR1 and CDR2 (germline): SEHNR, FQNEAQ (reference sequence). The CDR3 spans 16 residues. The CDR3 sequence: CASSLGGDRGGYGYTF. The CDR3 DNA sequence: TGTGCCAGCAGCTTAGGTGGAGACAGGGGAGGCTATGGCTACACCTTC.

This rearrangement joins TRBV28 to TRBJ2-7; 8 nucleotides align to TRBD1. Trimming cost V 2 bases and J 5 bases; bases outside gene matches: 5. The V gene's germline CDR1 is MDHEN and CDR2 SYDVKM. The length of the CDR3 is 14 residues. CDR3 in DNA: TGTGCCAGCAGTTTAATCCAGGGGGCAAACGAGCAGTACTTC. Amino acids: CASSLIQGANEQYF.